This T cell receptor (beta chain) originates from a study of CD8+ T cells in alopecia areata. Documented treatment: oral pan-JAK inhibitor, 5-10 mg twice daily. This clone occurred many times. Mismatch with germline at one junction end may stem from a read error. Following extraction, RNA underwent reverse transcription to cDNA, which served as the sequencing template. Profiling relied on immunoSEQ multiplex PCR, and the TCRdb table lists in-frame clones only, not all of them. This table has around 190,000 clones, around 60% appearing once. The germline V gene has CDR1 SQVTM and CDR2 ANQGSEA. The CDR3 loop spans 12 amino acids.

This chain joins TRBV29-1 and TRBJ2-3; D may be TRBD2 (6 bases). The TCR was taken from a human donor with alopecia areata. This sample comprised CD4+ T cells sorted from blood, obtained at approximately week 50, from a patient treated with tofacitinib. CDR3 sequence reads: CSAESGTDTQYF. The DNA for the CDR3 is TGCAGCGCTGAAAGCGGGACAGATACGCAGTATTTT.